This T cell receptor beta chain was profiled in a study of blood T cell repertoires in COVID-19. There are 13 residues in the CDR3. Germline assignment: CDR1 MGHDK and CDR2 SYGVNS. Trimming stripped 1 base from V and 8 bases from J, with 11 bases between. Repertoires were generated with immunoSEQ multiplex PCR, while TCRdb's copy carries only in-frame clones and drops some. The table lists more than 150,000 clones, approximately 80% of them singletons. Sequenced sample: peripheral blood. The source of this sequence is a woman aged 80 or over with COVID-19, enrolled during active disease. V usage is TRBV25-1 and J usage is TRBJ1-1; unclear D gene. DNA of the CDR3: TGTGCCAGCAGTGAATTGGGTTCAGGAGAAGCTTTCTTT. Translating gives CASSELGSGEAFF.